The clone carrying this T cell receptor (beta chain) was picked up a small number of times. The antigen is unknown. This sample stems from a study of blood T cells in healthy people across ages. Study-wide points: Whereas aged donors had fewer naive CD4+ cells, long-lived donors had more of them and higher diversity.

A J-beta primer mix and a sample-barcoded 5' primer were used in a second PCR of about 7 to 12 cycles. TCRdb ran MiXCR on the 5' RACE reads and lists one entry per CDR3 protein. The sample yields about 640,000 distinct CDR3 sequences, approximately 59% seen once. Trimming pared 0 bases from V and 5 bases from J, leaving 19 bases between. This CDR3 region has 16 residues. The germline CDR1 and CDR2 sequences are DFQATT and SNEGSKA (reference sequence). J is TRBJ2-5 and V is TRBV20-1, with D tentatively TRBD1 (6 bases). The specimen was blood. The clonotype originates from a man between 60 and 75 years old in good health. CDR3 bases: TGCAGTGCTAGAGAGGGTAGGGGCAACAGGGCTGAGACCCAGTACTTC. This encodes CSAREGRGNRAETQYF.